This entry is about one T cell receptor (beta chain). Its target is not known. The time point denotes: blood 2 weeks post-SBRT. The treatment here: 15 Gy SBRT to primary tumor, nephrectomy 4 weeks later. The record originates from a study of radiation and T cells in renal cell carcinoma. Study-wide background: Nephrectomy followed 15 Gy stereotactic body radiation by 4 weeks. Study-wide results and caveats: Baseline intratumoral clonotype presence is unknown without pretreatment biopsies. From baseline, blood top tumor clonotypes peaked at 2 weeks post-radiation.

The V end lost 1 base, the J end lost 3 bases, and 10 bases lay between the germline ends. CDR1 and CDR2 (germline): SGHRS, YFSETQ. The CDR3 is made up of 14 amino acids. The protocol was immunoSEQ multiplex PCR, while the TCRdb copy is restricted to in-frame clones and leaves out a portion. The sample contains approximately 49,000 clones, 80% of which appear only once. This sample comprised blood, obtained from a patient whose treatment included radiotherapy and nephrectomy. The V call is TRBV5-1, the J call TRBJ1-1, with a tentative D call TRBD1 (5 bases). This receptor was obtained from a woman aged 70 to 79 with renal cell carcinoma. In nucleotides, the CDR3 is TGCGCCAGCAGCTTGAACGGAGGGGACACTGAAGCTTTCTTT. This encodes CASSLNGGDTEAFF.